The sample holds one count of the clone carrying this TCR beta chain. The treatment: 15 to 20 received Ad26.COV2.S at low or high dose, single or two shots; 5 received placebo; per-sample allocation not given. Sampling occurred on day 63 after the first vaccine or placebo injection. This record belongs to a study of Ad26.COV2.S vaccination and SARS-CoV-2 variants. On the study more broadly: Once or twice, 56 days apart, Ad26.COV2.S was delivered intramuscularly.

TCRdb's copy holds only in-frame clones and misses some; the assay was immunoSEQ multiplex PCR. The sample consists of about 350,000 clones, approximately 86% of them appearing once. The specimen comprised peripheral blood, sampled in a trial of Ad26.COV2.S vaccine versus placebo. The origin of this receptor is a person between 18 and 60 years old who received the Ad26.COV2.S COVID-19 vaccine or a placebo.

The CDR3 here is CASSRPPGGSTDTQYF. CDR3 sequence (DNA): TGTGCCAGCAGCCGTCCGCCCGGGGGTAGCACAGATACGCAGTATTTT. V and J are TRBV7-2 and TRBJ2-3, with D possibly being TRBD2 (6 bases). The CDR3 is made up of 16 amino acids. Trimming pared 5 bases from V and 0 bases from J, leaving 15 bases between. Germline-derived CDR1 and CDR2 are SGHTA and FQGNSA.